What follows describes a single T cell receptor (beta chain). Its target antigen remains unknown. Per-base quality was not reported, and no clone a single base away is much larger than it. Another Seattle source contributed samples from volunteer blood donors who had recovered from COVID-19. Each collaborating institution followed its own protocols to collect whole blood in K2EDTA tubes. For TCRbeta analysis, collaborators shipped samples as frozen whole blood, isolated PBMCs, or DNA extracted from either of those sample types. The data were taken from a study of blood T cell repertoires in COVID-19 (TCRdb year 2020). The study in broad terms: The collaborator samples originated in the United States, Italy and Spain and spanned the acute and convalescent phases of COVID-19. Where available, HLA class I and class II types were taken from metadata supplied by the sample provider and were not determined by assay-based typing. Deeply sampled blood TCRbeta repertoires from subjects exposed to, actively infected with, or recovered from COVID-19 were included in the dataset. Samples came from the ongoing ImmuneRACE study (first 160 participants) plus 1,254 subjects from 6 global collaborators. The sample metadata nearly always contained a de-identified subject ID, COVID-19 status, age in years and sex. The material from the prospective study consisted of cDNA or gDNA derived from T cells, B-cell-depleted T cells, or PBMCs. The repertoires were released in a freely available public database intended as a resource for research on the immune response to SARS-CoV-2. Results the study describes overall, beyond this receptor: The quantity of clinical and demographic metadata differed by source and by participant and was supplied without curation.

The immunoSEQ Assay, a bias-controlled multiplex PCR, was used to amplify TCRbeta CDR3 regions from genomic DNA. The authors processed their data as follows. Nucleated cell counts per sample were estimated from amplification of reference gene primers within the assay. To quantify the absolute abundance of each unique TCRbeta CDR3 rearrangement, sequence reads were collapsed and filtered. For each sample, productive Simpson clonality was calculated as the square root of Simpson's diversity index across productive rearrangements. This immuneACCESS table, as held by TCRdb, lists in-frame sequences with V and J called but not all clones. Of the missing ones, under half trace to an unresolved V gene in checked studies; the others have no known cause. Clonal size and the V and J genes are those of that table, whereas D and trimming came from the DNA. In all, the sample holds around 270,000 clones, and over 80% of those were seen once. The leading ten clones occupy 1.5% to 1.7% of the sample.

V is trimmed back by 5 bases and J by 4 bases, and the junction contains 7 bases that no gene match accounts for. CDR1 and CDR2 were assigned from the germline V gene as SQVTM and ANQGSEA. The CDR3 starts with the cysteine, ends with the phenylalanine, and has 14 residues. Here the CDR3 DNA is all that survives: 42 bases in frame from base 1. Sequencing was performed on peripheral blood. This TCR derives from a middle-aged woman who had recovered from COVID-19. The chain is made from TRBV29-1 and TRBJ2-5, with 10 bases matching TRBD1. The DNA sequence is given as TGCAGCGTTAAGCGGACAGGGGGAATAGAGACCCAGTACTTC. The resulting protein is CSVKRTGGIETQYF.